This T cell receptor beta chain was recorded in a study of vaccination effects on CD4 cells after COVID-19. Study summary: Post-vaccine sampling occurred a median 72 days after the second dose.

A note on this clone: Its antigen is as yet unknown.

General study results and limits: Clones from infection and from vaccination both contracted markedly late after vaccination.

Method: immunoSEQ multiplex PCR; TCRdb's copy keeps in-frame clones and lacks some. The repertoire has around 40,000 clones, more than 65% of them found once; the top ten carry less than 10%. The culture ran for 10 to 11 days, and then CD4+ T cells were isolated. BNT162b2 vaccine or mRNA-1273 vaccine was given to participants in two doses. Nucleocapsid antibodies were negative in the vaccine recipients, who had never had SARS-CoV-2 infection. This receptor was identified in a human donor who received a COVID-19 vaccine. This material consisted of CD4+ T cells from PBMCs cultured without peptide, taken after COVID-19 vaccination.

The CDR3 region has the DNA TGTGCCAGCAGCTCAATCGTGGGGGAGACCCAGTACTTC. It translates to CASSSIVGETQYF. This chain links TRBV5-4 with TRBJ2-5, with no clear D. CDR1 is SGHNT and CDR2 is YYREEE in the germline V gene (reference sequence). The CDR3 contains 13 residues. Trimming took off 3 bases at V and 5 bases at J, with 11 bases between the two ends.